This T cell receptor (beta chain) emerged from a study of blood T cell repertoires in COVID-19. Study-level information: Whether acute or convalescent, the COVID-19 samples came from the United States, Italy and Spain. Sources were T cells, B-cell-depleted T cells, or PBMCs; the material itself was cDNA or gDNA.

V was shortened by 2 bases and J by 7 bases, with 12 bases between the two germline ends. The CDR3 extends over 13 amino acids. CDR1 is SGHTA and CDR2 is FQGTGA in the germline V gene. The repertoire was sequenced with immunoSEQ multiplex PCR; TCRdb's copy has only in-frame clones and lacks some. The top ten hold 9.7% of the sample, which has a few hundred thousand clones, 75% to 85% seen once. V is TRBV7-3 and J is TRBJ2-7; tentative D call: TRBD1 (5 bases). Material for sequencing was peripheral blood. The TCR sequence derives from a middle-aged man with active or convalescent COVID-19. The CDR3 protein is CASSLAPKGEQYF. As DNA, the CDR3 is TGTGCCAGCAGCTTAGCCCCGAAGGGGGAGCAGTACTTC. The variable domain in full, completed from reference TRBV7-3 and TRBJ2-7, reads GAGVSQTPSNKVTEKGKYVELRCDPISGHTALYWYRQSLGQGPEFLIYFQGTGAADDSGLPNDRFFAVRPEGSVSTLKIQRTERGDSAVYLCASSLAPKGEQYFGPGTRLTVT.